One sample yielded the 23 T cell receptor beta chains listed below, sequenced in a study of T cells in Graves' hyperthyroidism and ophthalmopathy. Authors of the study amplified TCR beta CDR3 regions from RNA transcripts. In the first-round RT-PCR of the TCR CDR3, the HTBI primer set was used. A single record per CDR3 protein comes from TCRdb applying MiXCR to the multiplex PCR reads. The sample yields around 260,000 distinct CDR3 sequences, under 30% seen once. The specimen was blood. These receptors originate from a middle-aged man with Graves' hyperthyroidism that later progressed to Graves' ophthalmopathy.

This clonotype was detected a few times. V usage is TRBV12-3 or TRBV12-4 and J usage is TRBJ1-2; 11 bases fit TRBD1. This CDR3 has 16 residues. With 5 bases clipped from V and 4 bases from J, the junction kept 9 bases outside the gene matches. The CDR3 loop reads CASSPRTGGSVYGYTF. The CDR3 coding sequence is TGTGCCAGCAGTCCTAGGACAGGGGGCAGTGTCTATGGCTACACCTTC.

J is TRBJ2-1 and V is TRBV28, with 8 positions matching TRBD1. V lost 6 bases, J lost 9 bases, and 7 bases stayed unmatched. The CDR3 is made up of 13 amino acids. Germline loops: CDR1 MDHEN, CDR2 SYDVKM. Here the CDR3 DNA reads TGTGCCAGCAGCTACGGACAGGGAGGTGAGCAGTTCTTC. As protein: CASSYGQGGEQFF.

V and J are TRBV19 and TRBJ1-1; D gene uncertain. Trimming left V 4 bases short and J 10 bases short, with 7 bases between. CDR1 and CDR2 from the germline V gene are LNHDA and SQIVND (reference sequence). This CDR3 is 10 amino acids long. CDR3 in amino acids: CASSSRGAFF. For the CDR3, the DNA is TGTGCCAGTAGTAGCCGCGGAGCTTTCTTT. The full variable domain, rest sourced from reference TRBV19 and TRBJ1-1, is DGGITQSPKYLFRKEGQNVTLSCEQNLNHDAMYWYRQDPGQGLRLIYYSQIVNDFQKGDIAEGYSVSREKKESFPLTVTSAQKNPTAFYLCASSSRGAFFGQGTRLTVV.

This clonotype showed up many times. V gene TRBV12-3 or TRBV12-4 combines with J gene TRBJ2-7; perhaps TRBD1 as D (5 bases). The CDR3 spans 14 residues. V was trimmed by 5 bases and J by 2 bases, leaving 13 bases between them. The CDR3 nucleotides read TGTGCCAGCAGTAGCGCAGGGTTTCCCTACGAGCAGTACTTC. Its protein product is CASSSAGFPYEQYF.

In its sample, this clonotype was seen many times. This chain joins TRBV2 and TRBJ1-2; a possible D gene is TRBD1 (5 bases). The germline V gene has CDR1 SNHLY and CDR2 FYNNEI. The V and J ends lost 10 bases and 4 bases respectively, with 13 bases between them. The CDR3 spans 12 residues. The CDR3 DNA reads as TGTGCCACCCGAAACAGGAGCTATGGCTACACCTTC. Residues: CATRNRSYGYTF.

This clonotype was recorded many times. The CDR3 DNA reads TGTGCCAGCAGCAGGACATCCCACTCTGGGGCCAACGTCCTGACTTTC. Its protein is CASSRTSHSGANVLTF. The chain combines TRBV11-1 with TRBJ2-6; D perhaps matches TRBD1 (5 bases). Between the trimmed V and J ends, which lost 5 bases and 0 bases, there was a span of 11 bases. CDR1 is SGHAT and CDR2 is FQDESV in the germline V gene (reference sequence). The CDR3 runs to 16 residues.

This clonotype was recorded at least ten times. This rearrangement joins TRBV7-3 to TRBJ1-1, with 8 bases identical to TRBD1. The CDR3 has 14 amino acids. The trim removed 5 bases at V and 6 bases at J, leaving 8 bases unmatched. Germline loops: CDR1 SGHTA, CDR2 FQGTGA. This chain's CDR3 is CASSPGTGAAEAFF. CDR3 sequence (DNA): TGTGCCAGCAGCCCCGGGACAGGCGCGGCTGAAGCTTTCTTT.

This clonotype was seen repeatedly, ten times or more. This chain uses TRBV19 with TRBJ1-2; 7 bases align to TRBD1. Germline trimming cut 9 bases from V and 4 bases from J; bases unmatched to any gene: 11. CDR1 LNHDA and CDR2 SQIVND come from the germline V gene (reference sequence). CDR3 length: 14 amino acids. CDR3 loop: CASDRDSRGYGYTF. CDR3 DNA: TGTGCCAGCGACCGGGACAGCCGAGGCTATGGCTACACCTTC.

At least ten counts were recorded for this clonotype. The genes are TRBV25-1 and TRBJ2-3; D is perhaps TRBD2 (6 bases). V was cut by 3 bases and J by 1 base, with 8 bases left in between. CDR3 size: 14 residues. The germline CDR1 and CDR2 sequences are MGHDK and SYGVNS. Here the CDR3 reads CASSEASGTDTQYF. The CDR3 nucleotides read TGTGCCAGCAGTGAGGCTAGCGGCACAGATACGCAGTATTTT.

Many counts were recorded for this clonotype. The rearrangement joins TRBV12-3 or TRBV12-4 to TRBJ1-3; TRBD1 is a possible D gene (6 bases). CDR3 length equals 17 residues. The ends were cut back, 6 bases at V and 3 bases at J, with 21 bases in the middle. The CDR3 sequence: CASSGLLNRVVGNTIYF. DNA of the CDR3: TGTGCCAGCAGCGGATTACTTAACAGGGTCGTTGGAAACACCATATATTTT.

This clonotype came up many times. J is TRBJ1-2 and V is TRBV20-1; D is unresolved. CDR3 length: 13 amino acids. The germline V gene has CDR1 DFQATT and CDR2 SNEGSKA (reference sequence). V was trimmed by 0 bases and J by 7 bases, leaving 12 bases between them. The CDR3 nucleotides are TGCAGTGCTAGAGATGGCGGGGTATCTGGCTACACCTTC. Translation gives CSARDGGVSGYTF.

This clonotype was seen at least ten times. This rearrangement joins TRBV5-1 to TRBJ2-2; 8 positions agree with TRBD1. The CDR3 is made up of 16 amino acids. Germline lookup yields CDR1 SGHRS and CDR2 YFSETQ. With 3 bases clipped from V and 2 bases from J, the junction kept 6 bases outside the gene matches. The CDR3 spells CASSSAGTGNTGELFF. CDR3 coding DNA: TGCGCCAGCAGCTCCGCTGGGACAGGTAACACCGGGGAGCTGTTTTTT.

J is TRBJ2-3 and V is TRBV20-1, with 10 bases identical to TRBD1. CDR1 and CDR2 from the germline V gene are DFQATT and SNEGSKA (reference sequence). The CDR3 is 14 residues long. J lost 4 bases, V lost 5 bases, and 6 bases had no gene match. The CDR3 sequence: CSAFDRGRADTQYF. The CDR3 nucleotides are TGCAGTGCTTTCGACAGGGGGCGTGCAGATACGCAGTATTTT.

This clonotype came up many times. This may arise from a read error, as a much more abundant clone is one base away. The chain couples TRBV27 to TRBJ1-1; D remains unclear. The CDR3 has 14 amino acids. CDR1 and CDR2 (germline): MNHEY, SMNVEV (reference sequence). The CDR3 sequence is CAGSWGRTNTEAFF. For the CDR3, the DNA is TGTGCCGGCAGTTGGGGTCGGACGAACACTGAAGCTTTCTTT.

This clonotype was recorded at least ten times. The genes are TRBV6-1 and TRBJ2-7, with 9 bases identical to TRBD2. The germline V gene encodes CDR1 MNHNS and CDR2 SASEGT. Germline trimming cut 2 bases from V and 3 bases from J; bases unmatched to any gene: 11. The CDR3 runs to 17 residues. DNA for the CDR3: TGTGCCAGCAGTGAACGGAGTAGAGTAGCGGGAGTCTACGAGCAGTACTTC. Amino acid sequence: CASSERSRVAGVYEQYF.

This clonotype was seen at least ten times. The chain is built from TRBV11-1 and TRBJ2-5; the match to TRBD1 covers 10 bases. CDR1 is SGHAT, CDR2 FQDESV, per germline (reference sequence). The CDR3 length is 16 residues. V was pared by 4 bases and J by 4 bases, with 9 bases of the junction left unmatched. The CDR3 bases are TGTGCCAGCAGCTCCGGGACAGGGGATTGGAGAGAGACCCAGTACTTC. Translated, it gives CASSSGTGDWRETQYF.

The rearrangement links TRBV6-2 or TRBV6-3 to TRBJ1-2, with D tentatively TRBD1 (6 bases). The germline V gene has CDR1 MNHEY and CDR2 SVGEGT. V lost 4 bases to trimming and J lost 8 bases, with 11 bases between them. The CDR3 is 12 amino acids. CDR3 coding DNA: TGTGCCAGCAGTTCGGCAGGGGAAGGCTACACCTTC. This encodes CASSSAGEGYTF.

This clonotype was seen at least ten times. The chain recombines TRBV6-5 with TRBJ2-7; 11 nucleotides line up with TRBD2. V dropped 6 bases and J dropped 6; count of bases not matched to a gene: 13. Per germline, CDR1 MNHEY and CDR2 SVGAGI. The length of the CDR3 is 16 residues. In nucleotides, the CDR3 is TGTGCCAGCAGCGCACTAGCGGGAGAGGGGATGCGCGAGCAGTACTTC. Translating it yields CASSALAGEGMREQYF.

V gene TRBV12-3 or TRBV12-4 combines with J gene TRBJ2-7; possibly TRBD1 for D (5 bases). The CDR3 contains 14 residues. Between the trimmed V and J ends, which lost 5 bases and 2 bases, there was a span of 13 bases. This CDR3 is CASSTRTQTYEQYF. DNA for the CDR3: TGTGCCAGCAGTACACGGACACAAACCTACGAGCAGTACTTC.

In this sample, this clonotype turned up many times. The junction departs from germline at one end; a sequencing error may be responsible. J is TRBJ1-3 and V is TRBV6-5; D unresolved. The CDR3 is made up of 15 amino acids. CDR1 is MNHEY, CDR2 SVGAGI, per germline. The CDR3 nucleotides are TGTACCAGCAGTTATGGCAGGTTCTCTGGAAACACCATATATTTT. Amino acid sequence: CTSSYGRFSGNTIYF.

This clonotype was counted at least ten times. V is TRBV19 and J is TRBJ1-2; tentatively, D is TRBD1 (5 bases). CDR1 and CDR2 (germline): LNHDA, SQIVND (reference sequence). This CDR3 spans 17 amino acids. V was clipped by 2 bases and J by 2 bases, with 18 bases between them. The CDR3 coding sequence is TGTGCCAGTAGTATACGGGCCGTGGGACTGGTAAACTATGGCTACACCTTC. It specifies CASSIRAVGLVNYGYTF.

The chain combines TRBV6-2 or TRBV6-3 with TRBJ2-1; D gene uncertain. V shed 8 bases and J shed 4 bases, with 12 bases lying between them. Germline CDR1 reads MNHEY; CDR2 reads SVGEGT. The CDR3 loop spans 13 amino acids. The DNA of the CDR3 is TGTGCCAGCGCTATCGCATCATACAATGAGCAGTTCTTC. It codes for CASAIASYNEQFF.

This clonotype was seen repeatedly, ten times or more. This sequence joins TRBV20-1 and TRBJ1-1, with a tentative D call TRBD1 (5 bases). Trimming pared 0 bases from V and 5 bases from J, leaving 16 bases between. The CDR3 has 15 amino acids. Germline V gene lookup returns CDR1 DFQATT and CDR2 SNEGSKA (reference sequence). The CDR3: CSARDRGGRGTEAFF. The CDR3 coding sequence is TGCAGTGCTAGAGATCGTGGGGGTAGAGGGACTGAAGCTTTCTTT.